The 29 T cell receptor beta chains below were found in one sample sequenced in a study of CD8 T cells in ankylosing spondylitis. One entry per CDR3 protein results from TCRdb running MiXCR on the 5' RACE reads. The sample yields hundreds of thousands of distinct CDR3 sequences, 12% seen once. Findings and limits, study-wide: One TCR beta motif, made up of under ten highly homologous variants, appeared characteristic of ankylosing spondylitis blood.

Antigens of these TCRs are unknown. Sequenced material: blood, either unsorted or a sorted T cell fraction (not recorded which). Receptors originate from a male donor with ankylosing spondylitis.

This clonotype has just a few counts. The chain links TRBV2 to TRBJ1-5; TRBD1 agrees at 7 bases. Germline loops: CDR1 SNHLY, CDR2 FYNNEI. This CDR3 has 17 residues. The J segment lost 3 bases and the V segment lost 2 bases, leaving 10 bases of the junction unmatched. CDR3 sequence reads: CASSEITGDLFNQPQHF. In nucleotides, the CDR3 is TGTGCCAGCAGTGAAATTACAGGGGACCTGTTCAATCAGCCCCAGCATTTT. The full variable domain, completed using reference TRBV2 and TRBJ1-5, is EPEVTQTPSHQVTQMGQEVILRCVPISNHLYFYWYRQILGQKVEFLVSFYNNEISEKSEIFDDQFSVERPDGSNFTLKIRSTKLEDSAMYFCASSEITGDLFNQPQHFGDGTRLSIL.

This clonotype showed up just a few times. V usage is TRBV5-1 and J usage is TRBJ2-4, with D tentatively TRBD2 (5 bases). CDR3 length equals 14 residues. Trimming shortened V by 3 bases and J by 4 bases, and 11 bases separated the two germline ends. Germline-derived CDR1 and CDR2 are SGHRS and YFSETQ. CDR3 in DNA: TGCGCCAGCAGCTCACCAGAGGGAAAAAACATTCAGTACTTC. It encodes CASSSPEGKNIQYF.

The sample holds many counts of this clonotype. V and J are TRBV5-1 and TRBJ1-1; no firm D call. The germline V and J ends were trimmed by 0 bases and 4 bases, with 7 bases remaining between them. The germline gives CDR1 SGHRS, CDR2 YFSETQ. There are 13 residues in the CDR3. This chain's CDR3 is CASSLEMGTEAFF. CDR3 DNA: TGCGCCAGCAGCTTGGAGATGGGCACTGAAGCTTTCTTT.

This rearrangement joins TRBV11-3 to TRBJ2-1, with 10 bases fitting TRBD1. In germline, CDR1 is SGHNT, CDR2 YENEEA. V shed 5 bases, J shed 9 bases, and the junction held 13 bases outside the gene matches. The CDR3 totals 16 residues. CDR3 sequence reads: CASSLTGQGIRSEQFF. Written as DNA, the CDR3 is TGTGCCAGCAGCCTGACGGGACAGGGGATTAGGAGTGAGCAGTTCTTC.

The genes are TRBV20-1 and TRBJ2-1; TRBD2 aligns across 7 bases. V lost 0 bases and J lost 3; bases outside the gene matches: 11. The CDR3 length is 17 residues. The germline gives CDR1 DFQATT, CDR2 SNEGSKA (reference sequence). CDR3 coding DNA: TGCAGTGCTAGAGATCCGGTCGGCGGGAGTATCTACAATGAGCAGTTCTTC. Protein: CSARDPVGGSIYNEQFF.

The chain links TRBV20-1 to TRBJ2-5, with 7 bases aligning to TRBD1. The CDR3 is 13 amino acids. J was trimmed by 2 bases and V by 6 bases; bases with no gene match: 6. Germline CDR1 reads DFQATT; CDR2 reads SNEGSKA (reference sequence). The CDR3 sequence is CSARGQFQETQYF. CDR3 in DNA: TGCAGTGCAAGGGGGCAGTTTCAAGAGACCCAGTACTTC.

In this sample, this clonotype turned up a few times. The V gene is TRBV20-1, the J gene TRBJ1-2; perhaps TRBD1 as D (6 bases). The germline V gene has CDR1 DFQATT and CDR2 SNEGSKA (reference sequence). The V end was cut by 6 bases, the J end by 6 bases, with 17 bases between. The CDR3 consists of 13 residues. The CDR3 loop reads CSALLRDIHGYTF. CDR3 DNA sequence: TGCAGTGCCTTGCTCCGGGACATACATGGCTACACCTTC.

This clonotype was picked up a small number of times. The rearrangement joins TRBV28 to TRBJ2-1, with D perhaps assigned TRBD1 or TRBD2 (8 bases each). Between the trimmed V and J ends, which lost 8 bases and 6 bases, there was a span of 26 bases. The CDR3 has 17 residues. Per the germline V gene, CDR1 is MDHEN and CDR2 is SYDVKM. The CDR3 region is CASLSDRARGRSNEQFF. DNA for the CDR3: TGTGCCAGCCTGTCGGACAGGGCTCGCGGGAGGTCCAATGAGCAGTTCTTC.

The rearrangement links TRBV7-8 to TRBJ2-2; D perhaps matches TRBD1 (5 bases). CDR1 is SGHVS, CDR2 FQNEAQ, per germline. The CDR3 contains 16 residues. Deletions cut 6 bases from V and 1 base from J, with 15 bases between. CDR3 nucleotide sequence: TGTGCCAGCAGACGCCAAATTAGGGGGAACACCGGGGAGCTGTTTTTT. Protein product: CASRRQIRGNTGELFF. Full variable domain (remainder filled in from reference TRBV7-8 and TRBJ2-2): GAGVSQSPRYKVAKRGQDVALRCDPISGHVSLFWYQQALGQGPEFLTYFQNEAQLDKSGLPSDRFFAERPEGSVSTLKIQRTQQEDSAVYLCASRRQIRGNTGELFFGEGSRLTVL.

This chain connects TRBV7-6 to TRBJ2-3, with D unclear. Germline assignment: CDR1 SGHVS and CDR2 FNYEAQ. The CDR3 covers 13 residues. Trimming took 5 bases from V and 1 from J, leaving 7 bases between them. CDR3 coding DNA: TGTGCCAGCAGCGTTCTACGCACAGATACGCAGTATTTT. Translation gives CASSVLRTDTQYF.

The gene calls are TRBV5-1 and TRBJ2-7; perhaps TRBD2 as D (6 bases). The CDR3 consists of 14 residues. Trimming took 6 bases from V and 3 from J, leaving 16 bases between them. Per germline, CDR1 SGHRS and CDR2 YFSETQ. CDR3 sequence: CASTVWAGNYEQYF. CDR3 nucleotides: TGCGCCAGCACCGTTTGGGCGGGGAACTACGAGCAGTACTTC.

The chain links TRBV28 to TRBJ2-1; 10 nucleotides agree with TRBD2. CDR3 length: 15 amino acids. Germline values: CDR1 MDHEN, CDR2 SYDVKM. V trimming: 8 bases; J trimming: 5 bases; junction bases outside the gene matches: 9. CDR3 nucleotides: TGTGCCAGCGCCCGGCTAGCGGGAGAGGACAATGAGCAGTTCTTC. Protein sequence: CASARLAGEDNEQFF.

This clonotype occurred a few times. V is TRBV28 and J is TRBJ1-2, with a tentative D call TRBD1 (5 bases). This CDR3 has 12 amino acids. CDR1 and CDR2 from the germline V gene are MDHEN and SYDVKM. V lost 10 bases and J lost 2, with 11 bases in between. The CDR3 region is CATFGTNYGYTF. In DNA form, the CDR3 reads TGTGCCACCTTCGGGACGAACTATGGCTACACCTTC.

V and J are TRBV4-1 and TRBJ2-3; 14 positions agree with TRBD2. V dropped 4 bases and J dropped 3; count of bases not matched to a gene: 6. Germline V gives CDR1 MGHRA, CDR2 YSYEKL. The CDR3 has 17 amino acids. DNA of the CDR3: TGCGCCAGCAGCCGAAGACTAGCGGGAGGGCCGACAGATACGCAGTATTTT. It is translated as CASSRRLAGGPTDTQYF.

The chain couples TRBV10-3 to TRBJ2-1; 13 positions agree with TRBD2. Germline-derived CDR1 and CDR2 are ENHRY and SYGVKD. The CDR3 totals 13 residues. V shed 7 bases and J 7 bases; nucleotides not matched to a gene: 1. CDR3 in amino acids: CAIKLAGGNEQFF. Written as DNA, the CDR3 is TGTGCCATCAAACTAGCGGGGGGGAATGAGCAGTTCTTC.

This chain links TRBV5-5 with TRBJ1-4; D unclear. V gave up 0 bases and J gave up 8 bases, with 8 bases separating them. Germline assignment: CDR1 SGHKS and CDR2 YYEKEE (reference sequence). The length of the CDR3 is 13 residues. The CDR3 nucleotides read TGTGCCAGCAGCTTGGCCCTCTCGGAAAAACTGTTTTTT. This translates into CASSLALSEKLFF.

This clonotype has a handful of counts. The rearrangement links TRBV6-2 or TRBV6-3 to TRBJ1-5; a weak D match, TRBD1 (5 bases). The CDR3 is 15 residues long. The germline V gene has CDR1 MNHEY and CDR2 SVGEGT. V was pared by 7 bases and J by 1 base, with 14 bases between. This CDR3 is CASTPHRDSNQPQHF. CDR3 sequence (DNA): TGTGCCAGCACCCCACACCGGGACAGCAATCAGCCCCAGCATTTT.

The sample holds many counts of this clonotype. The rearrangement uses TRBV5-1 and TRBJ2-5; the D is unclear. Germline CDR1 and CDR2: SGHRS and YFSETQ. V dropped 2 bases and J dropped 3 bases, with 11 bases sitting between them. CDR3 size: 14 residues. The CDR3 DNA reads as TGCGCCAGCAGCTTCCTGGGTTGGGAAGAGACCCAGTACTTC. The encoded protein is CASSFLGWEETQYF.

The chain uses TRBV25-1 and TRBJ2-5; 8 nucleotides agree with TRBD1. Germline CDR1 MGHDK, CDR2 SYGVNS. V was pared by 9 bases and J by 5 bases, with 8 bases of the junction left unmatched. The CDR3 is 13 amino acids. CDR3 bases: TGTGCCAGTGGGACAGGCCGGGGGGAGACCCAGTACTTC. Its protein product is CASGTGRGETQYF.

V and J are TRBV6-5 and TRBJ2-1; unclear D gene. The CDR3 sequence is 14 residues long. Trimming left V 3 bases short and J 4 bases short, with 10 bases between. Germline V gene sequence: CDR1 MNHEY, CDR2 SVGAGI. DNA for the CDR3: TGTGCCAGCAGTTATGAGAGCGCTTACAATGAGCAGTTCTTC. This gives the protein CASSYESAYNEQFF.

The chain combines TRBV28 with TRBJ1-6, with D unclear. Germline CDR1 is MDHEN and CDR2 is SYDVKM. With 5 bases removed from V and 5 bases from J, the gap between germline ends came to 13 bases. This CDR3 has 15 residues. This chain's CDR3 is CASSPPRGDNSPLHF. The CDR3 bases are TGTGCCAGCAGTCCACCCCGCGGGGATAATTCACCCCTCCACTTT.

This chain joins TRBV10-3 and TRBJ2-7; TRBD1 matches at 7 bases. Trimming took 6 bases from V and 2 from J; bases not matched to a gene: 7. The CDR3 is 14 residues long. From germline, CDR1 is ENHRY and CDR2 SYGVKD. CDR3 nucleotides: TGTGCCATCAGAGGGGGACAGATCACCTACGAGCAGTACTTC. It translates to CAIRGGQITYEQYF.

This clonotype was counted between two and nine times. The chain joins TRBV20-1 to TRBJ2-3; TRBD1 might be the D (5 bases). V lost 6 bases, J lost 1 base, and 14 bases lay in between. CDR1 DFQATT and CDR2 SNEGSKA come from the germline V gene (reference sequence). This CDR3 comprises 14 residues. The CDR3 DNA reads TGCAGTGCCGTTAAGGGGCCCGGCACAGATACGCAGTATTTT. Amino acids: CSAVKGPGTDTQYF.

This clonotype showed up just a few times. The V gene is TRBV20-1, the J gene TRBJ2-2, with D perhaps matching TRBD2 (6 bases). Trimming removed 1 base at V and 4 bases at J, with 19 bases between. CDR3 length: 17 amino acids. Germline V gives CDR1 DFQATT, CDR2 SNEGSKA (reference sequence). The CDR3 DNA follows: TGCAGTGCTAGAGTAAGGGGCGGGACGGAGGTCACCGGGGAGCTGTTTTTT. Its protein product is CSARVRGGTEVTGELFF.

The CDR3 region has the DNA TGTGCCAGCAGCTTAGATACTAGCGGCTCCTACGAGCAGTACTTC. It is translated as CASSLDTSGSYEQYF. V and J are TRBV7-2 and TRBJ2-7; TRBD2 agrees at 8 bases. Losses at the gene ends were 1 base for V and 0 bases for J; bases not matched to a gene: 2. CDR3 length: 15 amino acids. Germline V gives CDR1 SGHTA, CDR2 FQGNSA.

This clonotype was seen at least ten times. The V call is TRBV20-1, the J call TRBJ1-1; 8 bases agree with TRBD1. The V and J ends lost 6 bases and 0 bases, in that order; junction bases with no gene match: 3. Germline V gene data show CDR1 as DFQATT and CDR2 as SNEGSKA (reference sequence). This CDR3 contains 13 residues. For the CDR3, the DNA is TGCAGTGCCGGACAGGGTCTGAACACTGAAGCTTTCTTT. Translated, it gives CSAGQGLNTEAFF.

The chain carries TRBV5-1 and TRBJ2-3, with D perhaps being TRBD1 or TRBD2 (5 bases each). The germline V gene encodes CDR1 SGHRS and CDR2 YFSETQ. Trimming stripped 2 bases from V and 4 bases from J, with 14 bases between. CDR3 length: 15 amino acids. The CDR3 nucleotides are TGCGCCAGCAGCTTCGGGTACCGGGACGCAGATACGCAGTATTTT. It codes for CASSFGYRDADTQYF.

This clonotype was counted a few times. V usage is TRBV20-1 and J usage is TRBJ1-2, with 11 bases that match TRBD1. The trim removed 2 bases at V and 6 bases at J, leaving 2 bases unmatched. The germline V gene has CDR1 DFQATT and CDR2 SNEGSKA (reference sequence). The CDR3 extends over 13 amino acids. In nucleotides, the CDR3 is TGCAGTGCTAGATGGACAGGGGGCGATGGCTACACCTTC. It codes for CSARWTGGDGYTF.

The J gene is TRBJ1-2, the V gene TRBV12-3 or TRBV12-4, with a weak D call TRBD1 (5 bases). The ends were cut back, 5 bases at V and 3 bases at J, with 13 bases in the middle. The CDR3 has 14 residues. Here the CDR3 DNA reads TGTGCCAGCAGTACGGGTTGGGGGGACTATGGCTACACCTTC. It is translated as CASSTGWGDYGYTF.